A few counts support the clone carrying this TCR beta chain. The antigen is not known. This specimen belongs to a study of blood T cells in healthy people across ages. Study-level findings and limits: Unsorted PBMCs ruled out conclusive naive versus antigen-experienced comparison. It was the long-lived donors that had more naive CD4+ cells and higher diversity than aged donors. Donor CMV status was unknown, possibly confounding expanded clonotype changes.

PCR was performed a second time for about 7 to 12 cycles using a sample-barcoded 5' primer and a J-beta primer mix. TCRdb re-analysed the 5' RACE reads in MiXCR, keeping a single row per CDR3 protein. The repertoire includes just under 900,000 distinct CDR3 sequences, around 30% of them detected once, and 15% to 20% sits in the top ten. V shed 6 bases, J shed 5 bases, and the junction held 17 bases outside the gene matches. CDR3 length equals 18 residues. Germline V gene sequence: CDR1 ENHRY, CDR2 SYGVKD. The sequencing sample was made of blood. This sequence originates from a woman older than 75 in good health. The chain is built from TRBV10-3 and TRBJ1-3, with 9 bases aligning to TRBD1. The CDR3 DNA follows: TGTGCCATCAGCGCCGACAGGGGGACCGTCGTTACCAGAAACACCATATATTTT. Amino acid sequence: CAISADRGTVVTRNTIYF.